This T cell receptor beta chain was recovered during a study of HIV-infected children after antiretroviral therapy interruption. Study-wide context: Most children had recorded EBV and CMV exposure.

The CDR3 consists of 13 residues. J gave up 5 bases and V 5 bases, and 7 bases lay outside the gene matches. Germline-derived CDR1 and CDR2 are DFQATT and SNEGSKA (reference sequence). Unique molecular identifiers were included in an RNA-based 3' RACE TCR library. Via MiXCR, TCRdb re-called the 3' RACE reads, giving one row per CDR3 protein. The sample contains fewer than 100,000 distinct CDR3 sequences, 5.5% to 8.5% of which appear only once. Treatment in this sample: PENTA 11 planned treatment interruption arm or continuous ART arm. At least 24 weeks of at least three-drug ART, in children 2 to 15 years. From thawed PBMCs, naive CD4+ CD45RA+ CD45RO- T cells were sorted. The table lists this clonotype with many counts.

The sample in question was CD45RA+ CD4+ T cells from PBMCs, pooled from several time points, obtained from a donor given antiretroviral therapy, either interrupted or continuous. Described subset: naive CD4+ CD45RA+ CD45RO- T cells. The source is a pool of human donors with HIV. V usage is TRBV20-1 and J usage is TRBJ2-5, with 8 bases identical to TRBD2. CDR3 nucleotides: TGCAGTGCTCACCCCGGCGGGGGGGAGACCCAGTACTTC. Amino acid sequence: CSAHPGGGETQYF.